The source of this TCR beta chain is a study of CD8 T cells in ankylosing spondylitis. For this clonotype: Its specificity is unknown.

TCRdb reprocessed the 5' RACE reads via MiXCR and lists one record per CDR3 protein. This sample has 200,000 or so distinct CDR3 sequences, with 10% to 15% found just once. Study-level findings and limits: CD8+ by phenotype, disease-linked clones were relatively rare in peripheral blood.

The CDR3 extends over 15 amino acids. The germline V gene has CDR1 SNHLY and CDR2 FYNNEI. V lost 2 bases and J 4 bases, leaving 14 bases between the germline ends. This sequence joins TRBV2 and TRBJ1-2; D uncertain. This TCR came from a female donor with ankylosing spondylitis or in good health (not recorded which). Material: blood, either unsorted or a sorted T cell fraction (not recorded which). CDR3 coding DNA: TGTGCCAGCAGTGAATGGGTCGACACCTCCTATGGCTACACCTTC. Translation gives CASSEWVDTSYGYTF.